The source of this T cell receptor beta chain is a study of T cell repertoires in cytomegalovirus infection. Study background: Public TCR beta signatures provided an indication of both CMV infection and a matching HLA type. Regarding the study as a whole: Dominating the ex vivo response were HLA-C-restricted CMV-specific TCR beta clonotypes. Totalled public TCR beta family frequency picked out people who carried CMV plus the relevant HLA.

This clonotype has a count of ten or more. The antigen remains unidentified. MiXCR was run by TCRdb on the reads, yielding one entry per CDR3 protein. The sample contains some 350,000 distinct CDR3 sequences, around a sixth of which appear only once. CDR3 length equals 16 residues. The germline V and J ends were trimmed by 5 bases and 2 bases, with 16 bases remaining between them. Germline lookup yields CDR1 SEHNR and CDR2 FQNEAQ (reference sequence). The sequence was collected from a human donor in good health (CMV status not recorded). Some clones in this sample may be carry-over from other donors' samples. Sample: PBMCs. V usage is TRBV7-9 and J usage is TRBJ2-1; D is unclear. The CDR3 sequence: CASSPRGSATYNEQFF. DNA of the CDR3: TGTGCCAGCAGCCCCCGTGGCTCGGCAACCTACAATGAGCAGTTCTTC.